The 10 T cell receptor beta chains in this list originate from one sample, sequenced in a study of OX40 agonist ivuxolimab in advanced cancers. Sequencing was performed with immunoSEQ multiplex PCR; in TCRdb, only in-frame clones are kept and a portion is missing. The sample comprises tens of thousands of clones, 80% to 90% of which are singletons, and about 5.4% rests with the top ten. This material consisted of CD4+ or CD8+ T cells sorted from blood, taken in a trial of the OX40 agonist ivuxolimab. The receptor set was obtained from an adult with an advanced solid tumor such as melanoma, head and neck, liver or kidney cancer.

The chain recombines TRBV7-8 with TRBJ2-7; 8 bases fit TRBD1. V lost 7 bases to trimming and J lost 2 bases; unmatched junction nucleotides: 10. CDR3 length equals 15 residues. Per the germline V gene, CDR1 is SGHVS and CDR2 is FQNEAQ. CDR3 loop: CASTRGQGIAYEQYF. The CDR3 nucleotides are TGTGCCAGCACCCGAGGACAGGGAATTGCCTACGAGCAGTACTTC.

The chain carries TRBV27 and TRBJ2-1; D call uncertain. CDR3 length equals 15 residues. Deletions cut 2 bases from V and 7 bases from J, with 15 bases between. Germline CDR1 MNHEY, CDR2 SMNVEV (reference sequence). The CDR3 DNA is TGTGCCAGCAGTTTAATTCCTTGGGGAATGAATGAGCAGTTCTTC. Residues: CASSLIPWGMNEQFF.

The sample holds one count of this clone. The chain couples TRBV5-5 to TRBJ2-6, with TRBD1 identical over 8 bases. This CDR3 region has 18 residues. In germline, CDR1 is SGHKS, CDR2 YYEKEE (reference sequence). The J segment lost 6 bases and the V segment lost 4 bases, leaving 15 bases of the junction unmatched. The CDR3 spells CASSRSDRGMSLANVLTF. The CDR3 nucleotides read TGTGCCAGCAGCCGATCCGACAGGGGTATGAGTCTGGCCAACGTCCTGACTTTC.

The chain has TRBV29-1 and TRBJ1-4; possible D gene TRBD1, 5 bases. The germline V gene has CDR1 SQVTM and CDR2 ANQGSEA. Trimming took off 5 bases at V and 5 bases at J, with 9 bases between the two ends. The CDR3 consists of 12 residues. In DNA, the CDR3 is TGCAGCGTTCTGGGGCCAAATGAAAAACTGTTTTTT. It encodes CSVLGPNEKLFF.

This chain links TRBV18 with TRBJ1-5, with D unresolved. The CDR3 runs to 13 residues. Germline V gene lookup returns CDR1 KGHSH and CDR2 LQKENI. V gave up 4 bases and J gave up 3 bases, with 7 bases separating them. CDR3 sequence (DNA): TGTGCCAGCTCACTCGGGGTCAATCAGCCCCAGCATTTT. This gives the protein CASSLGVNQPQHF.

The V gene is TRBV19, the J gene TRBJ2-2; tentatively, D is TRBD1 or TRBD2 (6 bases each). Germline V gives CDR1 LNHDA, CDR2 SQIVND (reference sequence). CDR3 size: 17 residues. The V gene lost 10 bases and the J gene lost 0 bases, with 21 bases spanning the gap. CDR3 bases: TGTGCCACCGCCCGGGGGCTAGCGATAGCGAACACCGGGGAGCTGTTTTTT. Translated, it gives CATARGLAIANTGELFF.

This clone came up a few times. J is TRBJ1-1 and V is TRBV11-2; no clear D. Trimming pared 6 bases from V and 1 base from J, leaving 15 bases between. Germline V gives CDR1 SGHAT, CDR2 FQNNGV. The CDR3 extends over 15 amino acids. The CDR3 nucleotides are TGTGCCAGCAGAACTTACAAGGTCGGGAACACTGAAGCTTTCTTT. Protein sequence: CASRTYKVGNTEAFF.

The gene calls are TRBV2 and TRBJ1-3; D is undetermined. The germline V and J ends were trimmed by 7 bases and 0 bases, with 13 bases remaining between them. The CDR3 has 15 amino acids. The germline CDR1 and CDR2 sequences are SNHLY and FYNNEI. The CDR3 spells CASTAEGTSGNTIYF. The CDR3 nucleotides are TGTGCCAGCACCGCGGAGGGTACCTCTGGAAACACCATATATTTT.

The rearrangement uses TRBV21-1 and TRBJ1-5; the table's D gene call, TRBD1, was not cross checked with the DNA. TRBV21-1 represents a pseudogene. The CDR3 runs 19 residues. Here the CDR3 DNA reads TGTGCCAGCAGCAAAGGGGACAGAGAAAAACCCTATAGCAATCAGCCCCAGCATTTT. It encodes CASSKGDREKPYSNQPQHF.

The rearrangement links TRBV28 to TRBJ2-1; no clear D. V shed 3 bases and J shed 6 bases, with 12 bases lying between them. The CDR3 has 14 amino acids. The germline gives CDR1 MDHEN, CDR2 SYDVKM. The CDR3, as DNA: TGTGCCAGCAGTTTGTTGGCGTTAGGCAATGAGCAGTTCTTC. Translating gives CASSLLALGNEQFF.